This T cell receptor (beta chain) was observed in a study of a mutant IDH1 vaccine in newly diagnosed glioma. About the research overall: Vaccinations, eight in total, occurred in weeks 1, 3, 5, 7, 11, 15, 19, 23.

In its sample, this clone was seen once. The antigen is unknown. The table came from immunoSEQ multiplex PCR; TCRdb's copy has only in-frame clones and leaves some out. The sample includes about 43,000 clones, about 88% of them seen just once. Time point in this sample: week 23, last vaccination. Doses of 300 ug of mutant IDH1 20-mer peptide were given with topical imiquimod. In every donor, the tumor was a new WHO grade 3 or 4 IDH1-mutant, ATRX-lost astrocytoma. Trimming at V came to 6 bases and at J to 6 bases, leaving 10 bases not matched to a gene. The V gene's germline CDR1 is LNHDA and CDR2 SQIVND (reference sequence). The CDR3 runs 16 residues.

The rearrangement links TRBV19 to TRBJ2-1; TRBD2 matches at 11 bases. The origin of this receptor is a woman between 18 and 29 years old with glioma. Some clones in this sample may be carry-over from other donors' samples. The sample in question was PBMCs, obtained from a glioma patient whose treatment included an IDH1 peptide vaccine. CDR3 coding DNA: TGTGCCAGTAGGTTTAGCGGGGGGGCGGGTTTCAATGAGCAGTTCTTC. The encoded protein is CASRFSGGAGFNEQFF.